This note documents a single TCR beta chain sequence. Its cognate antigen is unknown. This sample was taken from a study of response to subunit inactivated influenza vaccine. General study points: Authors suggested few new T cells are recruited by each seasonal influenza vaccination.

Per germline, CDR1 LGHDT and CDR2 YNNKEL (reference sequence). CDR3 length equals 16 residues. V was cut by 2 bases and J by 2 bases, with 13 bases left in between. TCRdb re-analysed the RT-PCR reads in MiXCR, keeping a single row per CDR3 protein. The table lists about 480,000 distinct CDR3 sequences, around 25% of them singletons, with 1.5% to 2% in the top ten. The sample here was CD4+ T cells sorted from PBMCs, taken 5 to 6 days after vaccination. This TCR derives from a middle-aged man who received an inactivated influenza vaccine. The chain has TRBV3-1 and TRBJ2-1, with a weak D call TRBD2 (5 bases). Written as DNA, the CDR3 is TGTGCCAGCAGCCAAAGTCCGGGGTTGGCCTACAATGAGCAGTTCTTC. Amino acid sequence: CASSQSPGLAYNEQFF.